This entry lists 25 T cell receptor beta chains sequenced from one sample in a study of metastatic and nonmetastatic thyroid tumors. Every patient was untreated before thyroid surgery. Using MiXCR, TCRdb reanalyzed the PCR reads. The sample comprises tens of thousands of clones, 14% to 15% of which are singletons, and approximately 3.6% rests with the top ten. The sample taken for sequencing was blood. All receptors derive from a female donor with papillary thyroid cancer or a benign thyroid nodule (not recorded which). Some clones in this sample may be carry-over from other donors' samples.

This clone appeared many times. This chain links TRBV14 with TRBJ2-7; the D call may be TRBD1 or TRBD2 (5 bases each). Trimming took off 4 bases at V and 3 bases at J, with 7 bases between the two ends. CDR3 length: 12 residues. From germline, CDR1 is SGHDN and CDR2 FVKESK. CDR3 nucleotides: TGTGCCAGCAGCCTGGGGGTCTACGAGCAGTACTTC. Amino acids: CASSLGVYEQYF. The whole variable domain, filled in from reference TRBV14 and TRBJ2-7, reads EAGVTQFPSHSVIEKGQTVTLRCDPISGHDNLYWYRRVMGKEIKFLLHFVKESKQDESGMPNNRFLAERTGGTYSTLKVQPAELEDSGVYFCASSLGVYEQYFGPGTRLTVT.

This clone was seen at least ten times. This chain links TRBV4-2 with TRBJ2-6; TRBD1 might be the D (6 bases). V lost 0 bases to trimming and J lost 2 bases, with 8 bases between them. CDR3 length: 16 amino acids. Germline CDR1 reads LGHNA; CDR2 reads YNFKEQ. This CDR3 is CASSQDEGAGANVLTF. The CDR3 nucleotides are TGTGCCAGCAGCCAAGACGAGGGGGCTGGGGCCAACGTCCTGACTTTC.

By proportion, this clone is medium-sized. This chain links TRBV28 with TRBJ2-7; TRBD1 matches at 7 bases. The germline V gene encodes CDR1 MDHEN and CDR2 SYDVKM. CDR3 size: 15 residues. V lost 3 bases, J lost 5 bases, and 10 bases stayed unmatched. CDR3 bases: TGTGCCAGCAGTTTTCCCCGACAGGGCGAGAACGAGCAGTACTTC. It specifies CASSFPRQGENEQYF.

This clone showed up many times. The CDR3 spells CSAQAGTSDIDEQFF. CDR3 DNA: TGCAGTGCACAGGCCGGGACTAGCGATATCGATGAGCAGTTCTTC. This sequence joins TRBV20-1 and TRBJ2-1; 10 bases fit TRBD2. The V and J ends lost 6 bases and 8 bases, in that order; junction bases with no gene match: 13. The CDR3 is 15 residues long. CDR1 and CDR2 (germline): DFQATT, SNEGSKA (reference sequence).

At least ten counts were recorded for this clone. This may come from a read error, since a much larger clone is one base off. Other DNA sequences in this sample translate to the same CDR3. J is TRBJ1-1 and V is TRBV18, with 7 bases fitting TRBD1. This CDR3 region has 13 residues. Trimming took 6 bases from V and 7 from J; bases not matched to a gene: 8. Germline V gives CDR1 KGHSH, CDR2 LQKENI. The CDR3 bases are TGTGCCAGCTCCGCCGGGACAGCCAGTGAAGCTTTCTTT. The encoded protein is CASSAGTASEAFF.

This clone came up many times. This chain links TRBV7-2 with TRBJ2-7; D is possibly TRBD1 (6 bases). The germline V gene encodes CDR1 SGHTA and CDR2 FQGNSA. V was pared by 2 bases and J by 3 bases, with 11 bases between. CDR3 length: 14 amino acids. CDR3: CASSLLDRGYEQYF. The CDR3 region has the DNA TGTGCCAGCAGCTTATTGGACAGAGGCTACGAGCAGTACTTC. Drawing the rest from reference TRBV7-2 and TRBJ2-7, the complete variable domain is GAGVSQSPSNKVTEKGKDVELRCDPISGHTALYWYRQSLGQGLEFLIYFQGNSAPDKSGLPSDRFSAERTGGSVSTLTIQRTQQEDSAVYLCASSLLDRGYEQYFGPGTRLTVT.

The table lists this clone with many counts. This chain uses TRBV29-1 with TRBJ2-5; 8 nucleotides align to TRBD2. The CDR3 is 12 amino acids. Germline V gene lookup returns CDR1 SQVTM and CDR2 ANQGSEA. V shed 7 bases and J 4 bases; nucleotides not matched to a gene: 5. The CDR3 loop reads CSAGRGGETQYF. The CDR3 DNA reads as TGCAGCGCCGGTCGGGGGGGAGAGACCCAGTACTTC.

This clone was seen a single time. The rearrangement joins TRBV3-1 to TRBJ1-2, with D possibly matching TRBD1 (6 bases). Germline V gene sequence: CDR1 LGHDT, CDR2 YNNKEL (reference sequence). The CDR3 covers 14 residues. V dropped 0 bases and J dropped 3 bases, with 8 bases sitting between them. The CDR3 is CASSQDQGYYGYTF. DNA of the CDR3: TGTGCCAGCAGCCAAGATCAGGGGTACTATGGCTACACCTTC. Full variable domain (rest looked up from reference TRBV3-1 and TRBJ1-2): DTAVSQTPKYLVTQMGNDKSIKCEQNLGHDTMYWYKQDSKKFLKIMFSYNNKELIINETVPNRFSPKSPDKAHLNLHINSLELGDSAVYFCASSQDQGYYGYTFGSGTRLTVV.

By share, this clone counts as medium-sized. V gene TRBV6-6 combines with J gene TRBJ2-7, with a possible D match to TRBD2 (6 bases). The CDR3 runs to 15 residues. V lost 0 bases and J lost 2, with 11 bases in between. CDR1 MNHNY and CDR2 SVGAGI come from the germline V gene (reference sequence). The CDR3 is CASSYSSGVAYEQYF. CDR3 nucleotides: TGTGCCAGCAGTTACTCTTCGGGAGTTGCCTACGAGCAGTACTTC.

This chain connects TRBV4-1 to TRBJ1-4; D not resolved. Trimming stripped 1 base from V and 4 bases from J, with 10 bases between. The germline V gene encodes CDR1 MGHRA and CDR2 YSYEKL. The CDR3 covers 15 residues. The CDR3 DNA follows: TGCGCCAGCAGCCAAGTTAAAGGAAATAATGAAAAACTGTTTTTT. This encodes CASSQVKGNNEKLFF.

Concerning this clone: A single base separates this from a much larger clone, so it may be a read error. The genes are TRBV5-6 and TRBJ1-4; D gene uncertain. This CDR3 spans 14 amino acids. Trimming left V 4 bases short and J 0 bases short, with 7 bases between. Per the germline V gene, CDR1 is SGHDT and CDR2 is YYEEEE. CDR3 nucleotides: TGTGCCAGCAGCCCACGGGCAACTAATGAAAAACTGTTTTTT. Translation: CASSPRATNEKLFF.

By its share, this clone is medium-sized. CDR3 coding DNA: TGTGCCAGCAGTTATAAGACTAGCGTCTCCTACGAGCAGTACTTC. It is translated as CASSYKTSVSYEQYF. The chain links TRBV6-5 to TRBJ2-7; 8 nucleotides align to TRBD2. The germline CDR1 and CDR2 sequences are MNHEY and SVGAGI. This CDR3 is 15 amino acids long. The ends lost 3 bases at V and 0 bases at J; junction bases unmatched: 4.

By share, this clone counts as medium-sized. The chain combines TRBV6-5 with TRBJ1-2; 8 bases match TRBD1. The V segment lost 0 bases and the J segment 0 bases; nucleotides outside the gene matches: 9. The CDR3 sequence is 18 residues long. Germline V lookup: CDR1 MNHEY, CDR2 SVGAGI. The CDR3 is CASSYSWAGGRTNYGYTF. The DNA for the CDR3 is TGTGCCAGCAGTTACTCGTGGGCAGGGGGCAGGACTAACTATGGCTACACCTTC.

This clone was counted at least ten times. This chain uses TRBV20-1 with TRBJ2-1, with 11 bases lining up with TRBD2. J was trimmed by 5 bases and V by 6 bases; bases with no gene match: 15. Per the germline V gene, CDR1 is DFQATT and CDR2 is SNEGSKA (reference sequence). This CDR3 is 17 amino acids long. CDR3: CSAIGTSGAKGHNEQFF. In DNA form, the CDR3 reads TGCAGTGCAATCGGGACTAGCGGAGCGAAGGGTCACAATGAGCAGTTCTTC.

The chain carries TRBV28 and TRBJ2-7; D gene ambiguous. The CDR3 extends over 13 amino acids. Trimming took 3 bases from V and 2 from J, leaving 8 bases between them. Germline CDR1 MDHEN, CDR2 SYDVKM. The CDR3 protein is CASSFGCPYEQYF. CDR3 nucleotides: TGTGCCAGCAGTTTCGGTTGTCCCTACGAGCAGTACTTC.

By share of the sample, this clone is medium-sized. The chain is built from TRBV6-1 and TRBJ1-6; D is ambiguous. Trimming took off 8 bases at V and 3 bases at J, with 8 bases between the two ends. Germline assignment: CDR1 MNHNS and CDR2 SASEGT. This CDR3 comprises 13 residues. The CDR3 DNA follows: TGTGCCAGCCAGGACGTCTATAATTCACCCCTCCACTTT. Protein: CASQDVYNSPLHF.

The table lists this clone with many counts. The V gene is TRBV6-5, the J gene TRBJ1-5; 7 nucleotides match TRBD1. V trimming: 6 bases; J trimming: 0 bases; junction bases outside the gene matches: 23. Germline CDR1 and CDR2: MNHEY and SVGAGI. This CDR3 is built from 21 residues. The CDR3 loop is CASRITTLVYRGAFSNQPQHF. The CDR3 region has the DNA TGTGCCAGCAGAATAACCACTTTAGTCTACAGGGGCGCATTTAGCAATCAGCCCCAGCATTTT.

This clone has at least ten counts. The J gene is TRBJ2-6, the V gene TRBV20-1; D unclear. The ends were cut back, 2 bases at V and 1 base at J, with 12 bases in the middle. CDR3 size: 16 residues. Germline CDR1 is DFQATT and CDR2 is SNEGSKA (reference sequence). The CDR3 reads CSARHFSESGANVLTF. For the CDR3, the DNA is TGCAGTGCTAGACACTTCTCGGAGTCTGGGGCCAACGTCCTGACTTTC.

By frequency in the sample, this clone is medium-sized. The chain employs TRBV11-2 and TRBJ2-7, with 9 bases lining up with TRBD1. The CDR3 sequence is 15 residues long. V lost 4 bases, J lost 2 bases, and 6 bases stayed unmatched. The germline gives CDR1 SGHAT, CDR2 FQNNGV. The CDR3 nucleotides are TGTGCCAGCAGCTCAGGGACAGGGCGGACCTACGAGCAGTACTTC. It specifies CASSSGTGRTYEQYF.

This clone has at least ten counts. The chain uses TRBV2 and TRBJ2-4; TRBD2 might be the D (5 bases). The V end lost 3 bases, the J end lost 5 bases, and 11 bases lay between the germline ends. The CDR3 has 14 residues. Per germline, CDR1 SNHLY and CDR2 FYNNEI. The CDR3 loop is CASSDWRAENIQYF. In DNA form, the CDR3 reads TGTGCCAGCAGTGATTGGCGGGCCGAAAACATTCAGTACTTC.

The CDR3 protein is CASSLLLGHEQFF. In DNA form, the CDR3 reads TGTGCCAGCAGCTTACTCCTGGGGCATGAGCAGTTCTTC. The chain joins TRBV7-9 to TRBJ2-1, with D tentatively TRBD1 (5 bases). The CDR3 consists of 13 residues. Germline loops: CDR1 SEHNR, CDR2 FQNEAQ (reference sequence). Trimming pared 2 bases from V and 8 bases from J, leaving 10 bases between.

Here the CDR3 reads CASTPQVGLYTNQPQHF. CDR3 DNA sequence: TGTGCCAGCACCCCTCAAGTGGGCCTGTATACCAACCAGCCCCAGCATTTT. The rearrangement uses TRBV6-1 and TRBJ1-5, with D hard to call. With 7 bases removed from V and 7 bases from J, the gap between germline ends came to 26 bases. This CDR3 is built from 17 residues. Germline V gives CDR1 MNHNS, CDR2 SASEGT.

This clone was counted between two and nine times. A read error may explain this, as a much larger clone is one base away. The CDR3 loop is CASGEAWKGQPQHF. CDR3 sequence (DNA): TGTGCCAGCGGTGAGGCGTGGAAGGGTCAGCCCCAGCATTTT. The V call is TRBV6-1, the J call TRBJ1-5, with D uncertain. Germline CDR1 MNHNS, CDR2 SASEGT. The CDR3 is 14 residues long.

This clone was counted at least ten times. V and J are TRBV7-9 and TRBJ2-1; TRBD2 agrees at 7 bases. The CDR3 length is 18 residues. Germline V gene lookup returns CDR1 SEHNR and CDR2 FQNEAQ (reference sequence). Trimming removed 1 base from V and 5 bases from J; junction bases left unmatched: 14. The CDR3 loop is CASSLERGGRATDNEQFF. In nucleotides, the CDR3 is TGTGCCAGCAGCTTAGAGAGGGGTGGGAGGGCGACTGACAATGAGCAGTTCTTC.

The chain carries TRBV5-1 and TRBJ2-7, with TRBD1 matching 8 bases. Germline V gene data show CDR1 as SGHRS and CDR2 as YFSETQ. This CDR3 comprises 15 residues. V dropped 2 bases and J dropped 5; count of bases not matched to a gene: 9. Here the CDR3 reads CASSFGDRREDEQYF. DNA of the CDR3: TGCGCCAGCAGCTTTGGGGACAGGCGAGAGGACGAGCAGTACTTC.